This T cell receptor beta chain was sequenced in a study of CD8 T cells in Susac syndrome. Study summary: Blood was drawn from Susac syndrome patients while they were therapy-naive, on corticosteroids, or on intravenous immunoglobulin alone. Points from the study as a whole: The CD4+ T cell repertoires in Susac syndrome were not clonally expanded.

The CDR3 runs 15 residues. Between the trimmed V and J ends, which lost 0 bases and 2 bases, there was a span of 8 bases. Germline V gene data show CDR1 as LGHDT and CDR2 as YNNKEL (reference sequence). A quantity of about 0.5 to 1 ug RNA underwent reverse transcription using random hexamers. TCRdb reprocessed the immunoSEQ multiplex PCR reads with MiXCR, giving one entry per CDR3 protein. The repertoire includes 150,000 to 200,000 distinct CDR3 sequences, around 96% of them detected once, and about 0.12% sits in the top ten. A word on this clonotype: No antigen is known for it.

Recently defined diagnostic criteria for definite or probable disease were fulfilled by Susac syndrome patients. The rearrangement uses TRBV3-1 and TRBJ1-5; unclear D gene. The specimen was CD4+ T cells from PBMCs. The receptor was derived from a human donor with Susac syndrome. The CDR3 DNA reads TGTGCCAGCAGCCAAGATAGCATAGGCAATCAGCCCCAGCATTTT. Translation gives CASSQDSIGNQPQHF.